This TCR beta chain originates from a study of cytomegalovirus exposure and HLA in healthy donors. This clone came up once. The CDR3 has 13 amino acids. Germline CDR1 reads SNHLY; CDR2 reads FYNNEI. Trimming shortened V by 8 bases and J by 3 bases, and 11 bases separated the two germline ends. This table comes from immunoSEQ multiplex PCR, and its TCRdb copy is limited to in-frame clones, with some not included. Among about 360,000 clones listed, 86% were seen once. This chain joins TRBV2 and TRBJ2-1; D gene unclear. The origin of this receptor is a woman under 30 in good health and CMV-seronegative. Specimen: PBMCs. The CDR3 region is CASPLAVYNEQFF. DNA of the CDR3: TGTGCCAGCCCGCTGGCGGTCTACAATGAGCAGTTCTTC.